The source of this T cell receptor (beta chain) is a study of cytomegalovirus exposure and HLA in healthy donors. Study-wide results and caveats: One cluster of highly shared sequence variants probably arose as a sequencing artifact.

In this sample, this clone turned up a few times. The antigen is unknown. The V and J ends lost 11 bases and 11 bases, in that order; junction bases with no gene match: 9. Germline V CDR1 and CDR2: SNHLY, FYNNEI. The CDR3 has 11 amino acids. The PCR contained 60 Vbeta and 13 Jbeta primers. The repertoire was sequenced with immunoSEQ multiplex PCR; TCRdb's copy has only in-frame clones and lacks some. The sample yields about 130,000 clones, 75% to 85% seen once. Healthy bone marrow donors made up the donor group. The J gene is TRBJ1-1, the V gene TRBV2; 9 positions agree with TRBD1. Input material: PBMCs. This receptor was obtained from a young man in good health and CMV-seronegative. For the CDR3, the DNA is TGTGCCTCTGACGGGACAGGGCGGGCTTTCTTT. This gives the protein CASDGTGRAFF.